This entry lists 18 T cell receptor beta chains sequenced from one sample in a study of tumor-infiltrating lymphocytes in primary liver carcinoma. Without any cell sorting, roughly 20-33 mg of bulk tissue yielded co-extracted RNA and DNA. The input was approximately 500 ng total RNA; TCR beta cDNA was made from it with a constant-region primer. Sequencing libraries for TCR beta derived from three nested multiplex PCR rounds that used slightly modified ARM-PCR. Running approximately 10 cycles apiece, the first two PCR rounds relied on TRBV1-TRBV30 forward primers together with a C-beta reverse primer. MiXCR, run by TCRdb on the multiplex PCR reads, gives a single entry per CDR3 protein. The sample has about 75,000 distinct CDR3 sequences; approximately 62% are singletons. Sample: tumor-adjacent normal liver tissue. These receptors were obtained from a man aged 40-55 years with primary liver carcinoma and hepatitis B virus infection.

This clonotype was recorded only once. One end of the junction does not line up with germline, which may come from a read error. The chain is built from TRBV12-3 or TRBV12-4 and TRBJ2-7; a possible D gene is TRBD2 (6 bases). CDR3 size: 16 residues. The CDR3 loop is CPSSLARGTATYEQYF. CDR3 coding DNA: TGTCCCAGCAGTTTAGCGCGGGGAACAGCCACCTACGAGCAGTACTTC.

The sample holds many counts of this clonotype. The chain is built from TRBV9 and TRBJ2-1, with TRBD1 matching 10 bases. The germline V gene has CDR1 SGDLS and CDR2 YYNGEE. V lost 3 bases and J lost 6; bases outside the gene matches: 9. The length of the CDR3 is 16 residues. CDR3 region: CASSEGRDRGFNEQFF. DNA of the CDR3: TGTGCCAGCAGCGAGGGACGGGACAGGGGTTTCAATGAGCAGTTCTTC.

Turning to this clonotype: The missing conserved phenylalanine or tryptophan at the end of this CDR3 makes a read error likely. This rearrangement joins TRBV6-5 to TRBJ2-7, with no clear D. CDR3 length: 13 amino acids. Germline-derived CDR1 and CDR2 are MNHEY and SVGAGI. Trimming shortened V by 11 bases and J by 3 bases, and 17 bases separated the two germline ends. The CDR3 bases are TGTGCCGGCCCTGGGTCGGCGTACTACGAGCAGTACTTA. Translating it yields CAGPGSAYYEQYL.

This clonotype was recorded many times. V is TRBV4-1 and J is TRBJ1-2, with a tentative D call TRBD1 (6 bases). This CDR3 has 14 residues. The germline V gene encodes CDR1 MGHRA and CDR2 YSYEKL. The V and J ends lost 1 base and 4 bases respectively, with 10 bases between them. CDR3 coding DNA: TGCGCCAGCAGCCAAGTTGGGGGCCTCTATGGCTACACCTTC. Amino acids: CASSQVGGLYGYTF.

Comments on this clonotype: A much larger clone differs from this one at a single base, so this may be a read error. The V and J genes are TRBV28 and TRBJ2-3; the D gene is possibly TRBD1 (5 bases). The CDR3 runs 14 residues. Germline V gene sequence: CDR1 MDHEN, CDR2 SYDVKM. Trimming took 8 bases from V and 7 from J, leaving 19 bases between them. The DNA of the CDR3 is TGTGCCAGCTTCGAGGCAGGGTACGTTCATACGCAGTATTTT. Protein: CASFEAGYVHTQYF.

This clonotype was recorded once. A much larger clone differs by one base, so this may be a read error. This rearrangement joins TRBV28 to TRBJ2-1; D gene uncertain. The CDR3 has 11 residues. The V gene lost 5 bases and the J gene lost 5 bases, with 4 bases spanning the gap. Germline V lookup: CDR1 MDHEN, CDR2 SYDVKM. Written as DNA, the CDR3 is TGTGCCAGCAGTATGAACAATGAGCAGTTCTTC. As protein: CASSMNNEQFF.

In this sample, this clonotype turned up once. The junction shows a germline mismatch at one end, possibly a read error. DNA for the CDR3: TGCGCCTGCACCTTGTCGGGAGGCACGACCTCCTACGAGCACTACTTC. Translating gives CACTLSGGTTSYEHYF. This chain connects TRBV5-1 to TRBJ2-7; 7 bases are a match to TRBD2. The CDR3 is 16 amino acids. The germline V gene encodes CDR1 SGHRS and CDR2 YFSETQ.

As regards this clonotype: This may arise from a read error, as a much more abundant clone is one base away. V usage is TRBV6-1 and J usage is TRBJ1-1; D not certain. The CDR3 totals 13 residues. Germline V gene data show CDR1 as MNHNS and CDR2 as SASEGT. Trimming took off 3 bases at V and 1 base at J, with 6 bases between the two ends. CDR3 in amino acids: CASSDSRNTEAFF. For the CDR3, the DNA is TGTGCCAGCAGTGATAGTAGGAACACTGAAGCTTTCTTT.

Notes on this clonotype: The junction and the germline gene differ at one end; a read error may be behind it. The rearrangement joins TRBV29-1 to TRBJ2-1; D might be TRBD2 (5 bases). Germline CDR1 SQVTM, CDR2 ANQGSEA. The CDR3 covers 14 residues. Written as DNA, the CDR3 is TGCAGCGTTCCGACCAGCGGCAACTACAATGAGCAGATCTTC. Protein: CSVPTSGNYNEQIF.

With regard to this clonotype: The junction departs from the called germline gene at one end, perhaps through a read error. The chain joins TRBV4-3 to TRBJ2-3, with TRBD2 identical over 15 bases. CDR1 and CDR2 (germline): LGHNA, YSLEER. There are 17 residues in the CDR3. The CDR3: CASRQDRGLAGGLTQYF. CDR3 nucleotide sequence: TGCGCCAGCAGGCAAGATAGGGGACTAGCGGGAGGCCTTACGCAGTATTTT.

Of note for this clonotype: Germline and junction disagree at one end, which may indicate a read error. This sequence joins TRBV12-3 or TRBV12-4 and TRBJ2-1; D gene uncertain. The CDR3 length is 14 residues. DNA of the CDR3: TGTGCCAGCAGTTACTACATAACAGACAATGAGCTGTCCTTC. Translating gives CASSYYITDNELSF.

Turning to this clonotype: Its ends do not fully match the called genes, so a read error is possible. This chain uses TRBV11-2 with TRBJ2-1, with 8 bases identical to TRBD2. This CDR3 is 16 amino acids long. Germline CDR1 is SGHAT and CDR2 is FQNNGV. The DNA of the CDR3 is TGTGCCAGTAGCCTGAGGACGGGAGGGCTCCGGAATGTGCAGTTCTTC. This codes for CASSLRTGGLRNVQFF.

About this clonotype: Being one base from a much bigger clone, this may be a read error. The chain joins TRBV4-1 to TRBJ1-2; 7 bases fit TRBD1. Germline values: CDR1 MGHRA, CDR2 YSYEKL. Unmatched junction bases numbered 12, after V lost 4 bases and J lost 7 bases. This CDR3 region has 15 residues. The CDR3 reads CASSLAGQGDGGYTF. The CDR3, as DNA: TGCGCCAGCAGCCTCGCGGGCCAGGGGGACGGTGGCTACACCTTC.

As regards this clonotype: The junction departs from the called germline gene at one end, perhaps through a read error. This sequence joins TRBV28 and TRBJ2-5, with D tentatively TRBD2 (6 bases). Germline V lookup: CDR1 MDHEN, CDR2 SYDVKM. This CDR3 region has 19 residues. CDR3 region: CASTYSWDLNGSPQETRYF. The DNA for the CDR3 is TGTGCCAGCACCTACAGTTGGGACTTGAACGGTTCTCCCCAAGAGACCCGGTACTTC.

To note about this clonotype: A read error may produce the germline difference seen at one junction end. V is TRBV29-1 and J is TRBJ2-5; D possibly corresponds to TRBD1 (6 bases). The CDR3 spans 12 residues. From germline, CDR1 is SQVTM and CDR2 ANQGSEA. The CDR3 region is CSGMDSEETQYF. The CDR3 DNA follows: TGCAGCGGTATGGACAGTGAAGAGACTCAGTACTTC. The complete variable domain, with remaining parts taken from reference TRBV29-1 and TRBJ2-5, reads SAVISQKPSRDICQRGTSLTIQCQVDSQVTMMFWYRQQPGQSLTLIATANQGSEATYESGFVIDKFPISRPNLTFSTLTVSNMSPEDSSIYLCSGMDSEETQYFGPGTRLLVL.

A note on this clonotype: The junction and the germline gene differ at one end; a read error may be behind it. V usage is TRBV6-5 and J usage is TRBJ1-2; D is uncertain. Germline CDR1 and CDR2: MNHEY and SVGAGI. This CDR3 contains 12 residues. CDR3 loop: CASRPGATGYPF. Here the CDR3 DNA reads TGTGCCAGCAGGCCTGGCGCCACGGGCTACCCCTTC.

In regard to this clonotype: At one end the junction does not follow the germline gene, possibly because of a read error. The chain links TRBV29-1 to TRBJ2-3; possibly TRBD1 for D (5 bases). This CDR3 is built from 16 residues. Germline values: CDR1 SQVTM, CDR2 ANQGSEA. In DNA form, the CDR3 reads TGCAGCGTTAGAAGGAGCTGTGACAGTGGCACAGATACGCAGTACTTT. It yields the protein CSVRRSCDSGTDTQYF.

This clonotype showed up many times. The chain links TRBV5-1 to TRBJ2-3; 7 bases are shared with TRBD1. CDR1 is SGHRS and CDR2 is YFSETQ in the germline V gene. V was clipped by 0 bases and J by 4 bases; unmatched bases: 8. This CDR3 comprises 16 residues. The CDR3 DNA follows: TGCGCCAGCAGCTTGGGCTCAGGGGGAGTTCCAGATACGCAGTATTTT. It yields the protein CASSLGSGGVPDTQYF.